This T cell receptor beta chain was captured in a study of T cell responses to AZD1222 COVID-19 vaccine. Findings of the study overall: The breadth and depth of Spike-specific TCRs increased once two AZD1222 doses had been given. Vaccine-associated CD4 TCRs ranged over spike, dominating at 160-218 and 743-854. In the spike-specific TCR repertoire, nearly half reportedly target unmutated variant regions. There were mostly white British donors and more females than males, and clonal diversity was possibly underestimated.

The CDR3 contains 14 residues. V was pared by 5 bases and J by 5 bases, with 10 bases between. CDR1 is LGHDT, CDR2 YNNKEL, per germline (reference sequence). The table came from immunoSEQ multiplex PCR; TCRdb's copy has only in-frame clones and leaves some out. In the table there are tens of thousands of clones, approximately 85% of which are singletons. As concerns this clone: Its specificity is not known.

Sample: peripheral blood, taken 28 days after the second AZD1222 dose. This receptor was taken from an adult who received the AZD1222 COVID-19 vaccine. V usage is TRBV3-1 (or the pseudogene TRBV3-2) and J usage is TRBJ1-6; D is uncertain. The CDR3 is CASSTTVDNSPLHF. The DNA of the CDR3 is TGTGCCAGCAGCACGACGGTAGATAATTCACCCCTCCACTTT.